Shown below are 11 T cell receptor beta chains from a single sample sequenced in a study of cytomegalovirus exposure and HLA in healthy donors. Sequencing was performed with immunoSEQ multiplex PCR; in TCRdb, only in-frame clones are kept and a portion is missing. The sample holds about 120,000 clones, roughly 84% seen once. Sequencing used PBMCs. Every receptor here comes from a woman aged 25 to 39 in good health and CMV-seronegative.

This chain links TRBV19 with TRBJ1-6; no reliable D call. Deletions cut 6 bases from V and 5 bases from J, with 11 bases between. Germline CDR1 is LNHDA and CDR2 is SQIVND (reference sequence). This CDR3 has 14 amino acids. The CDR3 spells CASSTGSDNSPLHF. CDR3 nucleotide sequence: TGTGCCAGTAGCACCGGGAGCGATAATTCACCCCTCCACTTT.

The chain links TRBV7-8 to TRBJ2-7; TRBD2 matches 7 bases. Unmatched junction bases numbered 11, after V lost 1 base and J lost 2 bases. Germline CDR1 reads SGHVS; CDR2 reads FQNEAQ. The CDR3 consists of 17 residues. The CDR3 region is CASSLGLARRGAYEQYF. For the CDR3, the DNA is TGTGCCAGCAGCTTAGGGCTCGCTCGCCGGGGGGCCTACGAGCAGTACTTC.

The rearrangement joins TRBV7-2 to TRBJ2-3; tentative D call: TRBD1 (5 bases). The V end was cut by 4 bases, the J end by 9 bases, with 11 bases between. CDR1 and CDR2 from the germline V gene are SGHTA and FQGNSA. The CDR3 totals 12 residues. CDR3: CASSSPGWTQYF. As DNA, the CDR3 is TGTGCCAGCAGCTCACCAGGGTGGACGCAGTATTTT.

A note on this clone: A much larger clonotype is one base distant, so this may be a read error. The chain links TRBV6-1 to TRBJ1-5, with TRBD1 as a possible D gene (6 bases). Germline V gene sequence: CDR1 MNHNS, CDR2 SASEGT. The CDR3 runs to 14 residues. Trimming removed 1 base from V and 2 bases from J, with 6 bases in between. The CDR3, as DNA: TGTGCCAGCAGTGAAGGACAGGGCAATCAGCCCCAGCATTTT. This codes for CASSEGQGNQPQHF.

The J gene is TRBJ2-7, the V gene TRBV7-6; 7 nucleotides match TRBD1. The CDR3 extends over 16 amino acids. After removal of 5 bases from V and 0 bases from J, the junction contained 10 bases not matched to a gene. CDR1 SGHVS and CDR2 FNYEAQ come from the germline V gene. The CDR3 sequence: CASSGSDRPDSYEQYF. CDR3 nucleotides: TGTGCCAGCAGCGGATCGGACAGGCCGGACTCCTACGAGCAGTACTTC.

This clone has more than one count but fewer than ten. The chain combines TRBV5-8 with TRBJ1-5; D is ambiguous. The ends were cut back, 0 bases at V and 6 bases at J, with 10 bases in the middle. Germline loops: CDR1 SGHTS, CDR2 YDEGEE. The length of the CDR3 is 14 residues. The CDR3 is CASSLGSNRQPQHF. CDR3 coding DNA: TGTGCCAGCAGCTTGGGCAGTAATCGTCAGCCCCAGCATTTT.

This sequence joins TRBV2 and TRBJ1-2; 8 bases are a match to TRBD1. J lost 4 bases, V lost 5 bases, and 6 bases had no gene match. The length of the CDR3 is 14 residues. Germline CDR1 and CDR2: SNHLY and FYNNEI. The chain's CDR3 is CASSSTGVGYGYTF. The CDR3 DNA reads as TGTGCCAGCAGTTCGACAGGGGTTGGCTATGGCTACACCTTC.

The V and J genes are TRBV4-3 and TRBJ2-7; maybe TRBD1 (6 bases). The germline V gene encodes CDR1 LGHNA and CDR2 YSLEER. This CDR3 comprises 13 residues. Trimming left V 4 bases short and J 4 bases short, with 11 bases between. For the CDR3, the DNA is TGCGCCAGCAGCCTAAACAGGGTGTACGAGCAGTACTTC. Its protein product is CASSLNRVYEQYF.

V usage is TRBV2 and J usage is TRBJ2-3; 13 bases agree with TRBD2. Per germline, CDR1 SNHLY and CDR2 FYNNEI. The J segment lost 1 base and the V segment lost 6 bases, leaving 7 bases of the junction unmatched. This CDR3 has 17 residues. In nucleotides, the CDR3 is TGTGCCAGCAGAAGGGCCGGGACTAGCGGGGGCACAGATACGCAGTATTTT. Its translation is CASRRAGTSGGTDTQYF.

This chain connects TRBV30 to TRBJ2-5; TRBD1 might be the D (6 bases). Germline assignment: CDR1 GTSNPN and CDR2 SVGIG (reference sequence). This CDR3 spans 12 amino acids. Trimming left V 7 bases short and J 5 bases short, with 14 bases between. CDR3 sequence: CALYRVGETQYF. CDR3 bases: TGTGCCTTATACAGGGTTGGGGAGACCCAGTACTTC.

The chain recombines TRBV5-4 with TRBJ2-5; TRBD2 matches 13 bases. The CDR3 loop spans 15 amino acids. CDR1 and CDR2 from the germline V gene are SGHNT and YYREEE (reference sequence). The V segment lost 4 bases and the J segment 3 bases; nucleotides outside the gene matches: 3. The CDR3 sequence is CASSQGLAGKETQYF. The DNA of the CDR3 is TGTGCCAGCAGCCAGGGACTAGCGGGGAAAGAGACCCAGTACTTC. Variable domain in full (rest from reference TRBV5-4 and TRBJ2-5): ETGVTQSPTHLIKTRGQQVTLRCSSQSGHNTVSWYQQALGQGPQFIFQYYREEENGRGNFPPRFSGLQFPNYSSELNVNALELDDSALYLCASSQGLAGKETQYFGPGTRLLVL.